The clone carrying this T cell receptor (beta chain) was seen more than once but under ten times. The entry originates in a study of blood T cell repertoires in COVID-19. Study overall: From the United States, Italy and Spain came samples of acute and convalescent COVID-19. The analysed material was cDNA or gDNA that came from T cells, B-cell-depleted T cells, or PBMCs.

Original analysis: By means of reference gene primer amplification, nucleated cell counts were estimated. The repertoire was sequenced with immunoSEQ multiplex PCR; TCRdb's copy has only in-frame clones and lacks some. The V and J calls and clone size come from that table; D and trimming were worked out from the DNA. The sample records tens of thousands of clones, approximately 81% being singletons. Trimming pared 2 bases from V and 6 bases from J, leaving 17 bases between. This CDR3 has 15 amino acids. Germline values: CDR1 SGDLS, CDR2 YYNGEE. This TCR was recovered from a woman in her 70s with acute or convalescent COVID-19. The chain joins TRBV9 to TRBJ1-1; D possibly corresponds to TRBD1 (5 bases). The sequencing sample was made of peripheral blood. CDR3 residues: CASSVPPGGIAEAFF. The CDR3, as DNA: TGTGCCAGCAGCGTGCCCCCGGGGGGAATCGCTGAAGCTTTCTTT.